The 14 T cell receptor beta chains reported below all come from one sample, sequenced in a study of CD8 T cells in ankylosing spondylitis (dated by TCRdb to 2015 to 2018). The antigens these receptors bind are not known. The library was prepared using 5' RACE. The sequencer listed for this sample is Illumina HiSeq 2500. TCRdb reran the public reads through fastp at Q25 and MiXCR, keeping productive beta chains. Each entry merges the rows of one CDR3 protein and shows their most common DNA and genes. The sample has about 440,000 distinct CDR3 sequences on record, 15% to 20% of them singletons. Approximately 1% of the sample goes to the ten largest clones. Summary of the overall study and its limitations: A TCR beta motif of fewer than 10 highly homologous amino acid variants appeared characteristic of blood from ankylosing spondylitis patients.

Specimen: blood, either unsorted or a sorted T cell fraction (not recorded which). The receptors here all came from a male donor with ankylosing spondylitis.

Only a few counts were recorded for this clonotype. V is TRBV24-1 and J is TRBJ2-1; the match to TRBD2 covers 7 bases. The CDR3 contains 14 residues. The germline V gene encodes CDR1 KGHDR and CDR2 SFDVKD. Trimming took 5 bases from V and 8 from J; bases not matched to a gene: 8. The CDR3 sequence: CATSGGGPRDEQFF. The CDR3 DNA is TGTGCCACCAGTGGGGGAGGGCCCAGAGATGAGCAGTTCTTC.

The gene calls are TRBV20-1 and TRBJ1-2; no definite D call. V lost 1 base to trimming and J lost 3 bases, with 6 bases between them. Looked up from germline, CDR1 is DFQATT and CDR2 is SNEGSKA (reference sequence). The CDR3 covers 12 residues. The CDR3 nucleotides read TGCAGTGCTAGAGGGGGAGACTATGGCTACACCTTC. This codes for CSARGGDYGYTF.

This clonotype has a handful of counts. In nucleotides, the CDR3 is TGCAGCGGCAAGCGGGACACCTACAATGAGCAGTTCTTC. Amino acids: CSGKRDTYNEQFF. This rearrangement joins TRBV20-1 to TRBJ2-1, with D possibly TRBD2 on 7 matching bases. The CDR3 has 13 residues. Germline V gene lookup returns CDR1 DFQATT and CDR2 SNEGSKA (reference sequence).

This clonotype was detected many times. The chain recombines TRBV7-2 with TRBJ2-1; a possible D gene is TRBD2 (6 bases). Trimming pared 4 bases from V and 0 bases from J, leaving 10 bases between. This CDR3 has 15 residues. CDR1 is SGHTA, CDR2 FQGNSA, per germline. In DNA form, the CDR3 reads TGTGCCAGCAGCTCCCTAGCGACCTCCTACAATGAGCAGTTCTTC. This translates into CASSSLATSYNEQFF.

This clonotype has only a few counts. The chain recombines TRBV5-1 with TRBJ1-5; perhaps TRBD1 as D (5 bases). The CDR3 totals 17 residues. CDR1 and CDR2 (germline): SGHRS, YFSETQ. The germline V and J ends were trimmed by 0 bases and 2 bases, with 15 bases remaining between them. DNA of the CDR3: TGCGCCAGCAGCTTGGGTGACAGCTCCGGTGGCAATCAGCCCCAGCATTTT. Its translation is CASSLGDSSGGNQPQHF.

The chain employs TRBV9 and TRBJ2-3; no definite D call. Trimming took 0 bases from V and 1 from J, leaving 6 bases between them. From germline, CDR1 is SGDLS and CDR2 YYNGEE. This CDR3 has 14 amino acids. CDR3 coding DNA: TGTGCCAGCAGCGTAGGGGTCGGCACAGATACGCAGTATTTT. Encoded protein: CASSVGVGTDTQYF.

This chain links TRBV28 with TRBJ2-6, with D unresolved. The CDR3 runs 15 residues. Between the trimmed V and J ends, which lost 2 bases and 1 base, there was a span of 6 bases. CDR1 and CDR2 (germline): MDHEN, SYDVKM. The CDR3 DNA follows: TGTGCCAGCAGTTTAATGGGGTCTGGGGCCAACGTCCTGACTTTC. This gives the protein CASSLMGSGANVLTF.

The chain links TRBV2 to TRBJ1-6, with D tentatively TRBD1 (6 bases). Germline V lookup: CDR1 SNHLY, CDR2 FYNNEI. CDR3 length: 14 residues. V lost 7 bases to trimming and J lost 12 bases, with 19 bases between them. The CDR3 sequence is CASKDWGRGEPLHF. CDR3 DNA: TGTGCCAGCAAGGATTGGGGGCGCGGCGAACCCCTCCACTTT.

This clonotype was picked up a small number of times. V and J are TRBV20-1 and TRBJ1-1; a weak D match, TRBD1 (5 bases). CDR1 DFQATT and CDR2 SNEGSKA come from the germline V gene (reference sequence). V lost 0 bases, J lost 5 bases, and 13 bases lay in between. The CDR3 covers 14 residues. CDR3 DNA: TGCAGTGCTAGAGACGGTGGGGGGAGAACTGAAGCTTTCTTT. It specifies CSARDGGGRTEAFF.

Only a few counts were recorded for this clonotype. This CDR3 reads CASTRGGADTQYF. As DNA, the CDR3 is TGTGCCAGCACTCGAGGGGGTGCAGATACGCAGTATTTT. The V gene is TRBV6-2 or TRBV6-3, the J gene TRBJ2-3, with D possibly TRBD1 on 6 matching bases. Trimming pared 7 bases from V and 4 bases from J, leaving 12 bases between. From germline, CDR1 is MNHEY and CDR2 SVGEGT. This CDR3 region has 13 residues.

V is TRBV7-9 and J is TRBJ1-5, with D possibly TRBD1 on 5 matching bases. V dropped 3 bases and J dropped 11 bases, with 20 bases sitting between them. In germline, CDR1 is SEHNR, CDR2 FQNEAQ (reference sequence). The CDR3 consists of 15 residues. This CDR3 is CASSLGEGSMRAQHF. The CDR3 nucleotides read TGTGCCAGCAGCTTGGGTGAGGGGAGTATGCGGGCCCAGCATTTT.

This sequence joins TRBV6-1 and TRBJ2-7; weak D call: TRBD2 (5 bases). This CDR3 spans 13 amino acids. V lost 7 bases and J lost 0, with 10 bases in between. CDR1 is MNHNS and CDR2 is SASEGT in the germline V gene. The CDR3: CASTGGSSYEQYF. CDR3 DNA sequence: TGTGCCAGCACCGGAGGCAGCTCCTACGAGCAGTACTTC.

Only a few counts were recorded for this clonotype. The V gene is TRBV7-3, the J gene TRBJ2-7; D unclear. The CDR3 loop spans 15 amino acids. Trimming took 1 base from V and 2 from J, leaving 12 bases between them. Germline CDR1 and CDR2: SGHTA and FQGTGA. DNA of the CDR3: TGTGCCAGCAGCTTAAGGTATCGGGCCCCCTACGAGCAGTACTTC. It translates to CASSLRYRAPYEQYF.

This clonotype was detected only a few times. The chain has TRBV3-1 and TRBJ2-5, with 8 bases aligning to TRBD2. Germline CDR1 is LGHDT and CDR2 is YNNKEL (reference sequence). Losses at the gene ends were 1 base for V and 8 bases for J; bases not matched to a gene: 6. CDR3 length equals 14 residues. The CDR3 spells CASSQGLATGTQYF. For the CDR3, the DNA is TGTGCCAGCAGCCAAGGACTAGCGACGGGTACCCAGTACTTC.